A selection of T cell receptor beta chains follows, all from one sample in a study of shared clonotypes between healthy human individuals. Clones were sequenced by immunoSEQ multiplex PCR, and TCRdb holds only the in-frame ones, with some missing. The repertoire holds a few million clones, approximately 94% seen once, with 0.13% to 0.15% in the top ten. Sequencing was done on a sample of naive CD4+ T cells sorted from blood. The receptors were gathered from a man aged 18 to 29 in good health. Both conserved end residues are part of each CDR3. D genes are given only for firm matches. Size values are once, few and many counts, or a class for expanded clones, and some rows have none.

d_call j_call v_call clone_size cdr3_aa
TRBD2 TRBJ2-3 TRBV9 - CASSPGVAGGTSTDTQYF
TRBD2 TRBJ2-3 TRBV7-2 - CASCLGLAVNTQYF
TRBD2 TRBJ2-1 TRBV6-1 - CAGRRRAGGEQFF
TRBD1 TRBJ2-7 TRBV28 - CASSLLGGTGFREQYF
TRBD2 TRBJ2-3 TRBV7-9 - CASSPRVREPSTDTQYF
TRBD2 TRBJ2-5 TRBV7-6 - CASSAVAGGPGEQYF
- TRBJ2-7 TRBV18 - CASSPTGFGYEQYF
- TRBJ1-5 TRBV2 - CASSDRRSSNQPQHF
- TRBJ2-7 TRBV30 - CAWSVFEGRYEQYF
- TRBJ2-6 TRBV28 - CASNPYSGANVLTF
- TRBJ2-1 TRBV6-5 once CASSSLGTLNEQFF
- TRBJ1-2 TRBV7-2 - CASSLNRGHYGYTF
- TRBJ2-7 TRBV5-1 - CASSLAGGSYEQYF
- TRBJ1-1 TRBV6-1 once CASREGQFLNTEAFF
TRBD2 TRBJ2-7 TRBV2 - CASAGGLGPYEQYF
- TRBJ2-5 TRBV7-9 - CASSLENQETQYF
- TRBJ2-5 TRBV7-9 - CASSLVTYEETQYF
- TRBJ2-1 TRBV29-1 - CSVDARSANEQFF
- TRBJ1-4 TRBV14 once CASSQAGSANEKLFF
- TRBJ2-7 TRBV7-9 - CASSLGTYGQYF
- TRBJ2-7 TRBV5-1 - CASSLVGSQISYEQYF
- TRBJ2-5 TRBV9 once CASSVGQGETQYF
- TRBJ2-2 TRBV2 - CASTIRTNPTGELFF
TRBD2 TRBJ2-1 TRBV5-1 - CASSGTRGNEQFF
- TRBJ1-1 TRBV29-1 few CSVVLPRRVSTEAFF
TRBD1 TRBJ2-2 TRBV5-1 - CASSWRPPGQGRTGGLFF
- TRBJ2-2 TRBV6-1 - CASSEARVGELFF